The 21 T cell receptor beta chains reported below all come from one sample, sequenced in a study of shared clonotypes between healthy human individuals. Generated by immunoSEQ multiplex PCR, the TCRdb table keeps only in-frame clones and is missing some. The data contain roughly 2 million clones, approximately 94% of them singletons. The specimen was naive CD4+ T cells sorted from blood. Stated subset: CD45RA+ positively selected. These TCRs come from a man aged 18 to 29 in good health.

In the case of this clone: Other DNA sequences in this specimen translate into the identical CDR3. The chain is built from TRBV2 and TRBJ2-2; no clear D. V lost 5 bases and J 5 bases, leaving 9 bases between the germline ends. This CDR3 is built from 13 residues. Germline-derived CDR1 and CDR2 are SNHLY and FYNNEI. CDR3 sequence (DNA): TGTGCCAGCAGTCTAGACCAGACCGGGGAGCTGTTTTTT. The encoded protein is CASSLDQTGELFF.

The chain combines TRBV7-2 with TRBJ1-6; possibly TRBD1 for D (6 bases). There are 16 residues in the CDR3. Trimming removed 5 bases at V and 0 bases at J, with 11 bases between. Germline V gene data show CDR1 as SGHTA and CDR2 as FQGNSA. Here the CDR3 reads CASSLGGRSYNSPLHF. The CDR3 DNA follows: TGTGCCAGCAGCCTGGGGGGCCGCTCCTATAATTCACCCCTCCACTTT.

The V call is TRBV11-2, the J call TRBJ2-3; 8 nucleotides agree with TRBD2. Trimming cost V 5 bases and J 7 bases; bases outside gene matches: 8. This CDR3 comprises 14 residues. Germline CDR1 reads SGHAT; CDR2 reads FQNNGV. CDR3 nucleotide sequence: TGTGCCAGCAGCCCCGTAGCGGGACGGCATACGCAGTATTTT. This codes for CASSPVAGRHTQYF.

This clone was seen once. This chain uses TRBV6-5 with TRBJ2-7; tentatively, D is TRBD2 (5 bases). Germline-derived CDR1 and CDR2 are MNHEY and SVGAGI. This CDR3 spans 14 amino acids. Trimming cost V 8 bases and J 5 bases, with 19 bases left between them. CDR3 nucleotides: TGTGCCAGCCGCCTTTGGGGAGACGAGAACGAGCAGTACTTC. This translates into CASRLWGDENEQYF.

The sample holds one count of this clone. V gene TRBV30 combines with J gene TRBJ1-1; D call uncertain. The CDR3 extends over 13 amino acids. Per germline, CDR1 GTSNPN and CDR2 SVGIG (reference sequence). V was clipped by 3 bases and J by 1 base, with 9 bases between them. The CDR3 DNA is TGTGCCTGGAGCGAGCAGTGGAACACTGAAGCTTTCTTT. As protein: CAWSEQWNTEAFF.

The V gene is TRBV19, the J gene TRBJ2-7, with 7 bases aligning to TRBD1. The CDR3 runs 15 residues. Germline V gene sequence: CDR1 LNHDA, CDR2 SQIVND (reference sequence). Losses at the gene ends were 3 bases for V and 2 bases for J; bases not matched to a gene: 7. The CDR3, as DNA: TGTGCCAGTAGTATTTCGACAGGGCCAACCTACGAGCAGTACTTC. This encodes CASSISTGPTYEQYF.

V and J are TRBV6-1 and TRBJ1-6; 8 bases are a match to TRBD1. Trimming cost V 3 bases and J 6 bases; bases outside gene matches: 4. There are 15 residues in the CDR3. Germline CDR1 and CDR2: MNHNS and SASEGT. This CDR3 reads CASSERTGLNSPLHF. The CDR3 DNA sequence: TGTGCCAGCAGTGAGCGGACAGGGCTTAATTCACCCCTCCACTTT.

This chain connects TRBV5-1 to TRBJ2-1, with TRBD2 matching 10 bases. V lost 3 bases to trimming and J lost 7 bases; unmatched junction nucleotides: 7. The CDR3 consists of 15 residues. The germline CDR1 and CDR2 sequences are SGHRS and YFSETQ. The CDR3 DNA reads TGCGCCAGCAGCTCATTAGCGGGAGGTGTGAATGAGCAGTTCTTC. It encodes CASSSLAGGVNEQFF.

CDR3 region: CASSSRGSVDEQYF. The CDR3 nucleotides read TGTGCCAGCAGCTCCCGCGGGAGCGTCGACGAGCAGTACTTC. The chain recombines TRBV11-3 with TRBJ2-7; TRBD2 aligns across 7 bases. Germline CDR1 reads SGHNT; CDR2 reads YENEEA. The CDR3 loop spans 14 amino acids. Losses at the gene ends were 4 bases for V and 5 bases for J; bases not matched to a gene: 8. The entire variable domain, with the rest obtained from reference TRBV11-3 and TRBJ2-7, is as follows: EAGVVQSPRYKIIEKKQPVAFWCNPISGHNTLYWYLQNLGQGPELLIRYENEEAVDDSQLPKDRFSAERLKGVDSTLKIQPAELGDSAVYLCASSSRGSVDEQYFGPGTRLTVT.

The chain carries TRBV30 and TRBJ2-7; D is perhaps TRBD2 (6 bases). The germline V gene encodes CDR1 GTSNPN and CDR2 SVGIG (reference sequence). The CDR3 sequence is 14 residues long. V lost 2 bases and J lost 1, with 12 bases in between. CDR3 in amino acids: CAWSLMGGSYEQYF. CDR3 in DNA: TGTGCCTGGAGTCTTATGGGGGGATCCTACGAGCAGTACTTC.

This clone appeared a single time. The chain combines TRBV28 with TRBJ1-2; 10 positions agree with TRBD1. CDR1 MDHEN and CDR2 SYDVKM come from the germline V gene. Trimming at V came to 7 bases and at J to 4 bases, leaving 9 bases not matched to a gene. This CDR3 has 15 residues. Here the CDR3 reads CASKRQGASSYGYTF. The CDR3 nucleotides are TGTGCCAGCAAACGACAGGGGGCTAGTTCCTATGGCTACACCTTC.

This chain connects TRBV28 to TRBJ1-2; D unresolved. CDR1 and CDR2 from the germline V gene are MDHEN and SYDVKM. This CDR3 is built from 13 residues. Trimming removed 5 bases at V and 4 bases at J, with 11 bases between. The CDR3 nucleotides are TGTGCCAGCAGTGATAGGACGGCCTATGGCTACACCTTC. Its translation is CASSDRTAYGYTF.

The CDR3 DNA is TGTGCCAGCAGCCGCGGTTCGTTAGATACGCAGTATTTT. Encoded protein: CASSRGSLDTQYF. The J gene is TRBJ2-3, the V gene TRBV7-2, with D unclear. CDR3 length: 13 residues. Germline CDR1 and CDR2: SGHTA and FQGNSA. Trimming removed 5 bases at V and 5 bases at J, with 11 bases between.

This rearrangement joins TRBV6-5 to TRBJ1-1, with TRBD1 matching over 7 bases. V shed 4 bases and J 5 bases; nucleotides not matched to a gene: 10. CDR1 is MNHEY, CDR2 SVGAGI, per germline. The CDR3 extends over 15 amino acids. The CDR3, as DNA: TGTGCCAGCAGTTTTAAGACAGGGTGGAAAACTGAAGCTTTCTTT. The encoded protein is CASSFKTGWKTEAFF.

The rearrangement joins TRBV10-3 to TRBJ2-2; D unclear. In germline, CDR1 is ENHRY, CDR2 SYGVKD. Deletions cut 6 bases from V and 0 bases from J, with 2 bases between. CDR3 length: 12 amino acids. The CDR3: CAISPNTGELFF. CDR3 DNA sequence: TGTGCCATCAGCCCGAACACCGGGGAGCTGTTTTTT.

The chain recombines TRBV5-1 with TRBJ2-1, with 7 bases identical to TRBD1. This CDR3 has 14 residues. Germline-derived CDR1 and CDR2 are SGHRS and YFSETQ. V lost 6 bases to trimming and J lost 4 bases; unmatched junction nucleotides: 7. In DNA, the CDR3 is TGCGCCAGCACCACAGGGGAAGGATACAATGAGCAGTTCTTC. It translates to CASTTGEGYNEQFF.

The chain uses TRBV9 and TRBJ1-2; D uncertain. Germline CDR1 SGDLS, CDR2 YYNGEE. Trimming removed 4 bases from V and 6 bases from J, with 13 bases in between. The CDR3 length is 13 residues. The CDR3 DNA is TGTGCCAGCAGCCCTGGACGGACGAATGGCTACACCTTC. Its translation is CASSPGRTNGYTF.

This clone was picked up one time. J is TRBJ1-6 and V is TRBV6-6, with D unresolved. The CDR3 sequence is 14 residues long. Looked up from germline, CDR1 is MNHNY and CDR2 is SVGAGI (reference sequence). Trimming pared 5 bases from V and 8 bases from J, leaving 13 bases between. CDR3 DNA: TGTGCCAGCAGTCCCCGGGGAACTGATTCACCCCTCCACTTT. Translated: CASSPRGTDSPLHF.

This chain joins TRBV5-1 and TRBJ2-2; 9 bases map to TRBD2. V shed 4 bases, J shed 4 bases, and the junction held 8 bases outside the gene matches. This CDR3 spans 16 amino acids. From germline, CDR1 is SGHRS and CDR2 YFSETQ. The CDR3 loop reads CASSLLSGSVTGELFF. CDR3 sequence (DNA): TGCGCCAGCAGCCTGCTTAGCGGGAGTGTCACCGGGGAGCTGTTTTTT. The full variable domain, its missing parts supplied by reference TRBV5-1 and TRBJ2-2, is KAGVTQTPRYLIKTRGQQVTLSCSPISGHRSVSWYQQTPGQGLQFLFEYFSETQRNKGNFPGRFSGRQFSNSRSEMNVSTLELGDSALYLCASSLLSGSVTGELFFGEGSRLTVL.

Written as DNA, the CDR3 is TGCAGCGTTTATGGGGTGGGTTTCCCAGATACGCAGTATTTT. Its protein is CSVYGVGFPDTQYF. The chain employs TRBV29-1 and TRBJ2-3; D not certain. The CDR3 sequence is 14 residues long. Germline V gene sequence: CDR1 SQVTM, CDR2 ANQGSEA. V was trimmed by 5 bases and J by 4 bases, leaving 16 bases between them.

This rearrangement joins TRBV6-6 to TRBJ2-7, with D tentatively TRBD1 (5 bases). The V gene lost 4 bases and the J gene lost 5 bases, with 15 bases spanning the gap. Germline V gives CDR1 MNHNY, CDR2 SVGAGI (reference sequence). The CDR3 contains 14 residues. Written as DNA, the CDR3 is TGTGCCAGCAGTTGGGGCACGTCTACTCACGAGCAGTACTTC. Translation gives CASSWGTSTHEQYF.